This TCR beta chain was retrieved from a study of post-analysis software for immune sequencing data. About the study: Relapsing-remitting, secondary progressive and progressive-relapsing forms of multiple sclerosis all featured among disease courses.

The TCR beta cDNA libraries contained unique molecular identifiers. TCRdb called the PCR reads again in MiXCR, with one record for every CDR3 protein. The sample yields a few hundred thousand distinct CDR3 sequences, around 31% seen once. Sequenced: blood. This receptor was obtained from a girl aged 2 to 17 with multiple sclerosis.

The CDR3 nucleotides are TGTGCCAGCTCACCGTCAGGAGCACCGATCTATGGCTACACCTTC. Translating gives CASSPSGAPIYGYTF. This chain links TRBV18 with TRBJ1-2; the D is unclear. This CDR3 has 15 amino acids. Trimming removed 3 bases at V and 4 bases at J, with 15 bases between. Germline V gives CDR1 KGHSH, CDR2 LQKENI.